The subject of this entry is one T cell receptor (beta chain). Its target is unknown. MiXCR was run by TCRdb on the 5' RACE reads, yielding one entry per CDR3 protein. The sample lists 250,000 to 300,000 distinct CDR3 sequences; roughly 5.6% were seen once. This specimen comes from a study of T cells after yellow fever vaccination. Study context: Low-cell-number fractions underwent preparation using SMART-Seq v4 Ultra Low Input.

Study-wide results and limits: When the response was secondary, it was weaker but reached its peak faster, day 5 versus 15. High-abundance clonotypes from the bulk population could contaminate FACS-sorted repertoires. Most primary-vaccination clones reappeared after the booster (about 97% CD4, approximately 88% CD8).

The V gene's germline CDR1 is SEHNR and CDR2 FQNEAQ (reference sequence). The V gene lost 0 bases and the J gene lost 2 bases, with 6 bases spanning the gap. CDR3 length equals 14 residues. The clonotype comes from a man between 18 and 29 years old who received the YFV17D yellow fever vaccine. This specimen was CD4+ T cells sorted from PBMCs, taken on the day of the yellow fever booster vaccination. The chain is built from TRBV7-9 and TRBJ2-3; D call uncertain. CDR3 DNA: TGTGCCAGCAGCTTAGCCCTGCACACAGATACGCAGTATTTT. Translated, it gives CASSLALHTDTQYF.